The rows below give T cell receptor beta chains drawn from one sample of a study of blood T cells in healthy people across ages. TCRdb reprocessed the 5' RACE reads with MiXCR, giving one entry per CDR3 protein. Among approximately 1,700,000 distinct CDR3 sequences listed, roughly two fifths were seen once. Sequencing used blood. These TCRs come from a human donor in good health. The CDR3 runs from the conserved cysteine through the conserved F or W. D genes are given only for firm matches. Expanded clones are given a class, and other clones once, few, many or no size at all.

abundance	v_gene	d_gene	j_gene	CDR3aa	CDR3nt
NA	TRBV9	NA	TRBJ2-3	CASSVGTSHTQYF	TGTGCCAGCAGCGTTGGGACTTCACATACGCAGTATTTT
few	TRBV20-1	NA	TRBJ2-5	CSARGSGGTQYF	TGCAGTGCTAGGGGCTCCGGGGGGACCCAGTACTTC
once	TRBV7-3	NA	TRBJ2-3	CASSFLTSWTNTQYF	TGTGCCAGCAGCTTCCTTACCTCCTGGACGAATACGCAGTATTTT
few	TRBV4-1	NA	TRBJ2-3	CASSQDRLLLRGRTDTQYF	TGCGCCAGCAGCCAAGATAGATTACTTTTGCGGGGACGCACAGATACGCAGTATTTT
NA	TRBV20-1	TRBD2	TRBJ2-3	CSSKRGGTDTQYF	TGCAGTTCAAAGCGGGGGGGCACAGATACGCAGTATTTT
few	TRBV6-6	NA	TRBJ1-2	CASSYSQGDNYGYTF	TGTGCCAGCAGTTACTCACAGGGAGATAACTATGGCTACACCTTC
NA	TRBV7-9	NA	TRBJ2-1	CASSPRMGGLNSYNEQFF	TGTGCCAGCAGCCCGCGAATGGGGGGGCTTAACTCCTACAATGAGCAGTTCTTC
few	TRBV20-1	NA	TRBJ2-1	CSARQRGAVGEQFF	TGCAGTGCTCGTCAGAGAGGGGCGGTTGGTGAGCAGTTCTTC
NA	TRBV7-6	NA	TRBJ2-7	CASSFRRTYERYF	TGTGCCAGCAGCTTCAGGAGAACCTACGAGCGGTACTTC
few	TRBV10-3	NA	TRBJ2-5	CAISDGDGETQYF	TGTGCCATCAGTGACGGGGATGGAGAGACCCAGTACTTC
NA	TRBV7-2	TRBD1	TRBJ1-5	CASSRQGFSNQPQHF	TGTGCCAGCAGCCGACAGGGATTTAGCAATCAGCCCCAGCATTTT